Presented here are 23 T cell receptor beta chains from one specimen sequenced in a study of blood T cell repertoires in COVID-19. Data came from immunoSEQ multiplex PCR; TCRdb stores just in-frame clones and leaves some out. The sample shows roughly 65,000 clones, about 81% of them seen only once. The sample was peripheral blood. The receptors come from a man older than 75 with acute or convalescent COVID-19.

This sequence joins TRBV15 and TRBJ2-5; perhaps TRBD2 as D (6 bases). This CDR3 is built from 15 residues. Germline V lookup: CDR1 LNHNV, CDR2 YYDKDF (reference sequence). V lost 0 bases and J lost 4, with 12 bases in between. In DNA form, the CDR3 reads TGTGCCACCAGCAGAGACCCCCAGGGAGGAGAGACCCAGTACTTC. Translated, it gives CATSRDPQGGETQYF.

The rearrangement uses TRBV18 and TRBJ2-7; D remains ambiguous. The germline V and J ends were trimmed by 1 base and 0 bases, with 7 bases remaining between them. The germline CDR1 and CDR2 sequences are KGHSH and LQKENI. There are 14 residues in the CDR3. The CDR3 region is CASSPLHSSYEQYF. The CDR3 bases are TGTGCCAGCTCACCACTGCACAGCTCCTACGAGCAGTACTTC.

The V gene is TRBV6-5, the J gene TRBJ1-3; the match to TRBD1 covers 8 bases. The V and J ends lost 4 bases and 5 bases, in that order; junction bases with no gene match: 4. CDR3 length: 14 amino acids. In germline, CDR1 is MNHEY, CDR2 SVGAGI. The CDR3 protein is CASSSRTGRNTIYF. As DNA, the CDR3 is TGTGCCAGCAGTTCGCGGACAGGGAGAAACACCATATATTTT.

This clone was picked up one time. V gene TRBV3-1 (or the pseudogene TRBV3-2) combines with J gene TRBJ2-1; 9 nucleotides align to TRBD2. Germline V gene data show CDR1 as LGHDT and CDR2 as YNNKEL (reference sequence). J was trimmed by 7 bases and V by 3 bases; bases with no gene match: 4. The CDR3 has 14 amino acids. The CDR3 sequence: CASSHSGRGNEQFF. CDR3 in DNA: TGTGCCAGCAGCCATAGCGGGAGAGGGAATGAGCAGTTCTTC.

The gene calls are TRBV5-6 and TRBJ2-3; 8 nucleotides align to TRBD1. V shed 4 bases, J shed 2 bases, and the junction held 6 bases outside the gene matches. CDR3 size: 15 residues. CDR1 SGHDT and CDR2 YYEEEE come from the germline V gene. The CDR3, as DNA: TGTGCCAGCAGCCCTCCGGGACAGGTCACAGATACGCAGTATTTT. As protein: CASSPPGQVTDTQYF.

V gene TRBV5-4 combines with J gene TRBJ2-1; 7 bases fit TRBD2. J gave up 7 bases and V 3 bases, and 10 bases lay outside the gene matches. The CDR3 length is 15 residues. Germline lookup yields CDR1 SGHNT and CDR2 YYREEE (reference sequence). In DNA form, the CDR3 reads TGTGCCAGCAGCTCCCCCGGGGGAGGGCAGAATGAGCAGTTCTTC. It translates to CASSSPGGGQNEQFF.

The chain combines TRBV27 with TRBJ2-2; D unresolved. Germline lookup yields CDR1 MNHEY and CDR2 SMNVEV (reference sequence). Trimming cost V 6 bases and J 3 bases, with 11 bases left between them. The CDR3 length is 14 residues. The CDR3 nucleotides are TGTGCCAGCAGGATACAGCTATACACCGGGGAGCTGTTTTTT. Residues: CASRIQLYTGELFF.

The V gene is TRBV7-9, the J gene TRBJ2-1, with D maybe TRBD1 (5 bases). Germline V CDR1 and CDR2: SEHNR, FQNEAQ (reference sequence). V was trimmed by 5 bases and J by 7 bases, leaving 12 bases between them. The CDR3 is made up of 13 amino acids. The CDR3 protein is CASSDTGPNEQFF. The DNA of the CDR3 is TGTGCCAGCAGCGATACAGGTCCGAATGAGCAGTTCTTC.

The V call is TRBV5-6, the J call TRBJ1-6; 7 bases fit TRBD1. The germline V gene has CDR1 SGHDT and CDR2 YYEEEE. The CDR3 has 15 residues. The trim removed 3 bases at V and 7 bases at J, leaving 7 bases unmatched. CDR3 region: CASSWDSPLNSPLHF. The CDR3, as DNA: TGTGCCAGCAGCTGGGACAGCCCTCTGAATTCACCCCTCCACTTT.

J is TRBJ1-1 and V is TRBV12-1. TRBV12-1 is a known pseudogene. The CDR3 spans 16 residues. CDR3 nucleotide sequence: TGTGCCAGCACCGGGGATGGGACGCGGGGAGACACTGAAGCTTTCTTT. This sequence encodes CASTGDGTRGDTEAFF.

The CDR3 bases are TGTGCCACCAGTGATTTGGCGGGAGGGCCCTACAATGAGCAGTTCTTC. It yields the protein CATSDLAGGPYNEQFF. The genes are TRBV24-1 and TRBJ2-1; 9 bases align to TRBD2. The V segment lost 0 bases and the J segment 2 bases; nucleotides outside the gene matches: 1. The CDR3 consists of 16 residues. CDR1 is KGHDR and CDR2 is SFDVKD in the germline V gene.

This rearrangement joins TRBV3-1 (or the pseudogene TRBV3-2) to TRBJ2-1; tentative D call: TRBD1 (5 bases). Germline V gives CDR1 LGHDT, CDR2 YNNKEL (reference sequence). The V and J ends lost 1 base and 15 bases respectively, with 19 bases between them. The CDR3 spans 14 residues. CDR3 protein: CASSQARETTVGFF. Written as DNA, the CDR3 is TGTGCCAGCAGCCAAGCCAGGGAAACCACGGTGGGGTTCTTC.

The chain joins TRBV27 to TRBJ1-1, with D perhaps TRBD1 (5 bases). V was shortened by 7 bases and J by 1 base, with 13 bases between the two germline ends. The CDR3 is 14 residues long. Germline CDR1 reads MNHEY; CDR2 reads SMNVEV (reference sequence). CDR3 in amino acids: CASTSRGGNTEAFF. The CDR3 bases are TGTGCCAGCACCAGCCGCGGGGGGAACACTGAAGCTTTCTTT.

This sequence joins TRBV2 and TRBJ2-3; 7 bases are shared with TRBD1. Per germline, CDR1 SNHLY and CDR2 FYNNEI. The CDR3 totals 15 residues. V was pared by 4 bases and J by 3 bases, with 7 bases of the junction left unmatched. CDR3 protein: CASSALDRWTDTQYF. The CDR3 region has the DNA TGTGCCAGCAGTGCGTTGGACAGGTGGACAGATACGCAGTATTTT. Based on the CDR3 plus reference TRBV2 and TRBJ2-3, the full variable domain is EPEVTQTPSHQVTQMGQEVILRCVPISNHLYFYWYRQILGQKVEFLVSFYNNEISEKSEIFDDQFSVERPDGSNFTLKIRSTKLEDSAMYFCASSALDRWTDTQYFGPGTRLTVL.

The rearrangement joins TRBV6-2 or TRBV6-3 to TRBJ1-2; D may be TRBD1 (6 bases). Looked up from germline, CDR1 is MNHEY and CDR2 is SVGEGT. Trimming left V 6 bases short and J 1 base short, with 15 bases between. There are 15 residues in the CDR3. The CDR3 nucleotides are TGTGCCAGCAGCCGGCCACAGGACAGTAACTATGGCTACACCTTC. The encoded protein is CASSRPQDSNYGYTF.

This chain links TRBV12-3 or TRBV12-4 with TRBJ2-5; 13 positions agree with TRBD2. This CDR3 spans 13 amino acids. The J segment lost 5 bases and the V segment lost 8 bases, leaving 2 bases of the junction unmatched. The CDR3 is CASGTSGAETQYF. The CDR3, as DNA: TGTGCCAGCGGGACTAGCGGGGCTGAGACCCAGTACTTC.

The chain is built from TRBV4-2 and TRBJ2-3; TRBD2 matches at 16 bases. V dropped 1 base and J dropped 6; count of bases not matched to a gene: 4. This CDR3 spans 17 amino acids. Germline loops: CDR1 LGHNA, CDR2 YNFKEQ. CDR3 nucleotide sequence: TGTGCCAGCAGCCAAGTTGGGACTAGCGGGAGGGTGGATACGCAGTATTTT. This sequence encodes CASSQVGTSGRVDTQYF.

The chain has TRBV18 and TRBJ1-1, with D tentatively TRBD1 (6 bases). Trimming took 3 bases from V and 3 from J, leaving 20 bases between them. The germline V gene encodes CDR1 KGHSH and CDR2 LQKENI. The CDR3 runs 17 residues. The CDR3: CASSPQGPTGPYTEAFF. CDR3 DNA: TGTGCCAGCTCACCCCAAGGTCCAACAGGGCCCTACACTGAAGCTTTCTTT.

This CDR3 is CASSFDRDRDSPLHF. The CDR3, as DNA: TGTGCCAGCAGCTTTGACCGGGACAGGGATTCACCCCTCCACTTT. The chain is built from TRBV5-5 and TRBJ1-6; TRBD1 agrees at 9 bases. Trimming took 2 bases from V and 8 from J; bases not matched to a gene: 5. CDR3 size: 15 residues. Germline CDR1 and CDR2: SGHKS and YYEKEE (reference sequence).

This clone was recorded only once. V usage is TRBV3-1 (or the pseudogene TRBV3-2) and J usage is TRBJ1-5, with D unclear. The CDR3 runs to 15 residues. V was trimmed by 2 bases and J by 3 bases, leaving 11 bases between them. Per the germline V gene, CDR1 is LGHDT and CDR2 is YNNKEL (reference sequence). CDR3 nucleotides: TGTGCCAGCAGCCAAACGATTCAGGTCAATCAGCCCCAGCATTTT. Its translation: CASSQTIQVNQPQHF.

This chain joins TRBV13 and TRBJ1-5, with 7 bases lining up with TRBD1. CDR1 and CDR2 (germline): PRHDT, FYEKMQ (reference sequence). The junction had 8 bases not matched to a gene; V was cut back by 5 bases and J by 1 base. The CDR3 sequence is 16 residues long. The CDR3 DNA follows: TGTGCCAGCAGCAGGTGGACAGGAAAGAGCAATCAGCCCCAGCATTTT. Encoded protein: CASSRWTGKSNQPQHF.

This chain uses TRBV3-1 (or the pseudogene TRBV3-2) with TRBJ1-1; maybe TRBD1 (5 bases). V shed 2 bases and J shed 8 bases, with 12 bases lying between them. The CDR3 has 13 residues. Germline V gene sequence: CDR1 LGHDT, CDR2 YNNKEL (reference sequence). The chain's CDR3 is CASSQSAGGEAFF. DNA of the CDR3: TGTGCCAGCAGCCAATCGGCGGGGGGGGAAGCTTTCTTT.

V usage is TRBV5-4 and J usage is TRBJ1-4; D perhaps matches TRBD1 (6 bases). Germline CDR1 reads SGHNT; CDR2 reads YYREEE (reference sequence). V was clipped by 2 bases and J by 8 bases, with 13 bases between them. CDR3 length equals 14 residues. DNA of the CDR3: TGTGCCAGCAGCTTAGGGGGATTGGAAGAAAAACTGTTTTTT. Protein product: CASSLGGLEEKLFF. The full variable domain, with the rest looked up from reference TRBV5-4 and TRBJ1-4, is ETGVTQSPTHLIKTRGQQVTLRCSSQSGHNTVSWYQQALGQGPQFIFQYYREEENGRGNFPPRFSGLQFPNYSSELNVNALELDDSALYLCASSLGGLEEKLFFGSGTQLSVL.